This entry lists 9 T cell receptor beta chains sequenced from one sample in a study of cytomegalovirus exposure and HLA in healthy donors. The PCR ran on 60 Vbeta and 13 Jbeta primers. Clones were read by immunoSEQ multiplex PCR, and TCRdb kept only the in-frame ones, dropping some. This repertoire shows about 140,000 clones, about 75% found once; its top ten account for 1.6%. Input material: PBMCs. These receptors were obtained from a woman aged 25 to 39 in good health and CMV-seronegative.

This chain joins TRBV13 and TRBJ1-1, with 7 bases lining up with TRBD1. Trimming took 4 bases from V and 1 from J; bases not matched to a gene: 6. This CDR3 contains 15 residues. Germline-derived CDR1 and CDR2 are PRHDT and FYEKMQ (reference sequence). This CDR3 is CASSYRDSSNTEAFF. The DNA for the CDR3 is TGTGCCAGCAGCTACCGGGACAGTTCGAACACTGAAGCTTTCTTT.

J is TRBJ2-2 and V is TRBV6-5; D not certain. This CDR3 has 14 amino acids. Trimming shortened V by 6 bases and J by 4 bases, and 12 bases separated the two germline ends. Germline V lookup: CDR1 MNHEY, CDR2 SVGAGI. CDR3 residues: CASSRLTGTGELFF. The CDR3 region has the DNA TGTGCCAGCAGCAGACTTACCGGCACCGGGGAGCTGTTTTTT.

This clone was recorded only once. The gene calls are TRBV5-5 and TRBJ2-3; maybe TRBD1 (6 bases). Germline CDR1 and CDR2: SGHKS and YYEKEE (reference sequence). V dropped 7 bases and J dropped 0 bases, with 18 bases sitting between them. The CDR3 runs 16 residues. The CDR3 loop is CASSGQPFPSTDTQYF. CDR3 nucleotides: TGTGCCAGCTCTGGACAGCCGTTCCCTAGCACAGATACGCAGTATTTT.

A note on this clone: Other DNA sequences of this sample code for an identical CDR3. The chain combines TRBV30 with TRBJ2-2; D remains unclear. Germline values: CDR1 GTSNPN, CDR2 SVGIG (reference sequence). Deletions cut 0 bases from V and 6 bases from J, with 20 bases between. The CDR3 consists of 17 residues. This CDR3 is CAWSVPAVLPSPGELFF. The CDR3, as DNA: TGTGCCTGGAGTGTACCCGCCGTACTACCCTCACCCGGGGAGCTGTTTTTT.

V is TRBV9 and J is TRBJ2-5, with 9 nucleotides matching TRBD2. Trimming at V came to 4 bases and at J to 5 bases, leaving 18 bases not matched to a gene. This CDR3 spans 18 amino acids. The germline gives CDR1 SGDLS, CDR2 YYNGEE. The CDR3 is CASSTRPGVAGVWETQYF. The CDR3 coding sequence is TGTGCCAGCAGCACCCGCCCCGGAGTAGCGGGAGTTTGGGAGACCCAGTACTTC.

This chain joins TRBV6-5 and TRBJ1-3; maybe TRBD1 (6 bases). The V end was cut by 6 bases, the J end by 1 base, with 10 bases between. The CDR3 runs 14 residues. CDR1 is MNHEY, CDR2 SVGAGI, per germline. The CDR3 reads CASRTGRSGNTIYF. The DNA of the CDR3 is TGTGCCAGCAGGACAGGAAGGTCTGGAAACACCATATATTTT.

The chain uses TRBV13 and TRBJ1-1, with TRBD1 identical over 7 bases. Germline assignment: CDR1 PRHDT and CDR2 FYEKMQ (reference sequence). J lost 1 base, V lost 6 bases, and 17 bases had no gene match. The CDR3 has 18 residues. The CDR3 DNA follows: TGTGCCAGCAGTCGAGTAACCGGGACAGCGGTGCAGAACACTGAAGCTTTCTTT. It encodes CASSRVTGTAVQNTEAFF.

The genes are TRBV28 and TRBJ1-4; possible D gene TRBD1, 5 bases. CDR1 and CDR2 from the germline V gene are MDHEN and SYDVKM. V gave up 5 bases and J gave up 6 bases, with 13 bases separating them. This CDR3 is 14 amino acids long. The CDR3, as DNA: TGTGCCAGCAGTCCCTCAGGGTGGGATGAAAAACTGTTTTTT. Protein product: CASSPSGWDEKLFF.

The table lists this clone with a few counts. The chain couples TRBV29-1 to TRBJ2-7, with a tentative D call TRBD2 (6 bases). This CDR3 is built from 15 residues. The germline CDR1 and CDR2 sequences are SQVTM and ANQGSEA. V lost 0 bases and J 0 bases, leaving 12 bases between the germline ends. In nucleotides, the CDR3 is TGCAGCGTTGAAGACGGACTAATTAGCTCCTACGAGCAGTACTTC. It translates to CSVEDGLISSYEQYF.